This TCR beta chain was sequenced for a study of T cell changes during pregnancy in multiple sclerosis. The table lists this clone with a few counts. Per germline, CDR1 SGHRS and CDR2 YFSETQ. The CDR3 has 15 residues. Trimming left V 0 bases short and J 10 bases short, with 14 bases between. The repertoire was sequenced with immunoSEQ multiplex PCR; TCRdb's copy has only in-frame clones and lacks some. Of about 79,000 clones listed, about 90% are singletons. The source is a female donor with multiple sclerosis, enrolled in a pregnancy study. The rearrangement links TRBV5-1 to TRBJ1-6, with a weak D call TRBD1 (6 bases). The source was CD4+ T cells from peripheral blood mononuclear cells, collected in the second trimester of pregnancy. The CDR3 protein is CASSLAQQGRSPLHF. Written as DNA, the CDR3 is TGCGCCAGCAGCTTGGCCCAACAGGGACGGTCACCCCTCCACTTT.